The clone carrying this T cell receptor (beta chain) was recorded at least ten times. Its antigen remains unidentified. The source of the sample is a study of T cell repertoires in cytomegalovirus infection. Study outcomes and limitations: Summed frequency of public TCR beta families distinguished CMV carriers with the relevant HLA.

The V end was cut by 2 bases, the J end by 2 bases, with 10 bases between. Germline V CDR1 and CDR2: SGHTA, FQGNSA. CDR3 size: 14 residues. Each CDR3 protein is one row after TCRdb ran MiXCR on the reads. Altogether a few hundred thousand distinct CDR3 sequences are present, roughly 9% being singletons, with the ten largest covering around 15%. The TCR was taken from a human donor in good health (CMV status not recorded). Some clones in this sample may be carry-over from other donors' samples. The J gene is TRBJ2-7, the V gene TRBV7-2; D unresolved. The sequencing sample was made of PBMCs. The CDR3 is CASSLSKDTYEQYF. The CDR3 bases are TGTGCCAGCAGCTTATCGAAGGATACCTACGAGCAGTACTTC.